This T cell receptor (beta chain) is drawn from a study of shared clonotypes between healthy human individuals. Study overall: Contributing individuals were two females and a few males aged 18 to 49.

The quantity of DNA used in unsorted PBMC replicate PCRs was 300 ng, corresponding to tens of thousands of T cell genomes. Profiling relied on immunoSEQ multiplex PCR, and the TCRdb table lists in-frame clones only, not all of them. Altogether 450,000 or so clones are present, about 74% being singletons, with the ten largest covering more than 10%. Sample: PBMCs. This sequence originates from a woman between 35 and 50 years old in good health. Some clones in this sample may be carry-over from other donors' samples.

CDR3 bases: TGTGCCAGCAGCCCCCAGAACCCCAATGAGCAGTTCTTC. Translating it yields CASSPQNPNEQFF. V gene TRBV7-2 combines with J gene TRBJ2-1; D is ambiguous. The CDR3 consists of 13 residues. Looked up from germline, CDR1 is SGHTA and CDR2 is FQGNSA. Trimming shortened V by 5 bases and J by 6 bases, and 11 bases separated the two germline ends. The full variable domain, its missing parts supplied by reference TRBV7-2 and TRBJ2-1, is GAGVSQSPSNKVTEKGKDVELRCDPISGHTALYWYRQSLGQGLEFLIYFQGNSAPDKSGLPSDRFSAERTGGSVSTLTIQRTQQEDSAVYLCASSPQNPNEQFFGPGTRLTVL.